What follows are 25 T cell receptor beta chains derived from one specimen sequenced in a study of T cell changes during pregnancy in multiple sclerosis. The table came from immunoSEQ multiplex PCR; TCRdb's copy has only in-frame clones and leaves some out. Of around 30,000 clones listed, around nine tenths are singletons. The sequencing used CD8+ T cells from peripheral blood mononuclear cells, collected before pregnancy. Receptors originate from a female donor with multiple sclerosis, enrolled in a pregnancy study.

The chain links TRBV28 to TRBJ1-2; D is undetermined. CDR3 length: 12 amino acids. With 4 bases removed from V and 4 bases from J, the gap between germline ends came to 7 bases. CDR1 is MDHEN and CDR2 is SYDVKM in the germline V gene. Here the CDR3 DNA reads TGTGCCAGCAGTTCGTCGGTCTATGGCTACACCTTC. Encoded protein: CASSSSVYGYTF.

The CDR3 sequence is CATRSGGGHNEQFF. In DNA form, the CDR3 reads TGTGCCACCCGCAGCGGGGGGGGACACAATGAGCAGTTCTTC. This rearrangement joins TRBV19 to TRBJ2-1, with 10 nucleotides matching TRBD2. Per germline, CDR1 LNHDA and CDR2 SQIVND (reference sequence). The CDR3 is 14 amino acids. J lost 5 bases, V lost 10 bases, and 8 bases had no gene match. Looking up the rest from reference TRBV19 and TRBJ2-1 gives the full variable domain: DGGITQSPKYLFRKEGQNVTLSCEQNLNHDAMYWYRQDPGQGLRLIYYSQIVNDFQKGDIAEGYSVSREKKESFPLTVTSAQKNPTAFYLCATRSGGGHNEQFFGPGTRLTVL.

The chain joins TRBV27 to TRBJ1-5; a possible D gene is TRBD1 (5 bases). The ends were cut back, 4 bases at V and 3 bases at J, with 7 bases in the middle. The germline V gene has CDR1 MNHEY and CDR2 SMNVEV (reference sequence). This CDR3 is built from 13 residues. The CDR3 sequence: CASSSGNNQPQHF. CDR3 sequence (DNA): TGTGCCAGCAGTTCAGGGAACAATCAGCCCCAGCATTTT.

A single count supports this clone. The chain combines TRBV9 with TRBJ1-2; the D is unclear. Trimming took off 4 bases at V and 14 bases at J, with 18 bases between the two ends. CDR1 is SGDLS, CDR2 YYNGEE, per germline. The length of the CDR3 is 12 residues. The CDR3 DNA reads TGTGCCAGCAGCCCCTCAGAGGTCCCCCGGACCTTC. Protein: CASSPSEVPRTF.

The V gene is TRBV10-3, the J gene TRBJ2-1; 8 positions agree with TRBD1. The J segment lost 5 bases and the V segment lost 3 bases, leaving 9 bases of the junction unmatched. The germline V gene encodes CDR1 ENHRY and CDR2 SYGVKD. This CDR3 contains 16 residues. CDR3 amino acids: CAISDPGQGLDNEQFF. The CDR3 DNA reads as TGTGCCATCAGTGATCCCGGACAGGGTTTAGACAATGAGCAGTTCTTC.

The chain combines TRBV7-9 with TRBJ2-5, with TRBD2 identical over 13 bases. The CDR3 spans 16 residues. The J segment lost 1 base and the V segment lost 5 bases, leaving 4 bases of the junction unmatched. In germline, CDR1 is SEHNR, CDR2 FQNEAQ (reference sequence). CDR3 region: CASSPRTSGGQETQYF. CDR3 DNA sequence: TGTGCCAGCAGCCCCAGGACTAGCGGGGGCCAAGAGACCCAGTACTTC.

The chain has TRBV5-6 and TRBJ2-7; the D is unclear. CDR1 is SGHDT, CDR2 YYEEEE, per germline. V was shortened by 1 base and J by 0 bases, with 5 bases between the two germline ends. This CDR3 contains 13 residues. The CDR3 DNA is TGTGCCAGCAGCTTGACTGACTCCTACGAGCAGTACTTC. Encoded protein: CASSLTDSYEQYF.

This clone was counted once. J is TRBJ1-2 and V is TRBV7-2, with a tentative D call TRBD1 (5 bases). CDR1 and CDR2 from the germline V gene are SGHTA and FQGNSA. The CDR3 covers 17 residues. Trimming shortened V by 0 bases and J by 4 bases, and 18 bases separated the two germline ends. For the CDR3, the DNA is TGTGCCAGCAGCTTAGCGAGGGCCTGGGGGGTGGGCTATGGCTACACCTTC. It is translated as CASSLARAWGVGYGYTF.

This sequence joins TRBV19 and TRBJ2-1; 13 bases line up with TRBD2. The germline V gene encodes CDR1 LNHDA and CDR2 SQIVND (reference sequence). Trimming at V came to 5 bases and at J to 6 bases, leaving 4 bases not matched to a gene. This CDR3 contains 15 residues. Here the CDR3 DNA reads TGTGCCAGTAGTTCCGGGACTAGCGGGGCCAATGAGCAGTTCTTC. Protein product: CASSSGTSGANEQFF.

The gene calls are TRBV27 and TRBJ2-7, with TRBD2 matching over 9 bases. Germline CDR1 MNHEY, CDR2 SMNVEV (reference sequence). V lost 4 bases and J lost 3; bases outside the gene matches: 7. The CDR3 totals 15 residues. CDR3 coding DNA: TGTGCCAGCAGTTCACCGGGACTAGCACTCTACGAGCAGTACTTC. The encoded protein is CASSSPGLALYEQYF.

This clone occurred once. The chain carries TRBV6-6 and TRBJ2-1; the D gene is possibly TRBD1 (6 bases). CDR3 size: 14 residues. V was clipped by 6 bases and J by 2 bases, with 11 bases between them. CDR1 MNHNY and CDR2 SVGAGI come from the germline V gene (reference sequence). CDR3 nucleotide sequence: TGTGCCAGCAGACAGGGAATAGCCTACAATGAGCAGTTCTTC. Its translation: CASRQGIAYNEQFF.

The chain combines TRBV2 with TRBJ1-1; D gene unclear. V was shortened by 5 bases and J by 5 bases, with 9 bases between the two germline ends. Germline assignment: CDR1 SNHLY and CDR2 FYNNEI. This CDR3 has 12 amino acids. This chain's CDR3 is CASSIQETEAFF. In DNA, the CDR3 is TGTGCCAGCAGTATACAAGAAACTGAAGCTTTCTTT.

The chain employs TRBV28 and TRBJ2-7; D perhaps matches TRBD1 (6 bases). Trimming took 5 bases from V and 0 from J, leaving 14 bases between them. This CDR3 has 15 amino acids. Germline values: CDR1 MDHEN, CDR2 SYDVKM. CDR3 in amino acids: CASSHKDSFSYEQYF. CDR3 nucleotides: TGTGCCAGCAGTCACAAGGACAGTTTCTCCTACGAGCAGTACTTC.

The chain has TRBV2 and TRBJ2-3; 7 bases are a match to TRBD2. Germline values: CDR1 SNHLY, CDR2 FYNNEI. Trimming cost V 6 bases and J 4 bases; bases outside gene matches: 1. The CDR3 is 12 residues long. The CDR3 region is CASRGRADTQYF. The CDR3 bases are TGTGCCAGCAGAGGGAGGGCAGATACGCAGTATTTT. Looking up the rest from reference TRBV2 and TRBJ2-3 gives the full variable domain: EPEVTQTPSHQVTQMGQEVILRCVPISNHLYFYWYRQILGQKVEFLVSFYNNEISEKSEIFDDQFSVERPDGSNFTLKIRSTKLEDSAMYFCASRGRADTQYFGPGTRLTVL.

This clone is a singleton in its sample. The V gene is TRBV19, the J gene TRBJ1-3; D gene unclear. The CDR3 contains 15 residues. Germline-derived CDR1 and CDR2 are LNHDA and SQIVND (reference sequence). Trimming took 3 bases from V and 0 from J, leaving 9 bases between them. The DNA of the CDR3 is TGTGCCAGTAGTATCAGGCCGAGCTCTGGAAACACCATATATTTT. Translated: CASSIRPSSGNTIYF.

The chain is built from TRBV7-8 and TRBJ2-7; D is uncertain. Trimming shortened V by 2 bases and J by 6 bases, and 5 bases separated the two germline ends. CDR3 length: 11 residues. Germline V gene data show CDR1 as SGHVS and CDR2 as FQNEAQ. CDR3 in DNA: TGTGCCAGCAGCTTATCAGTCGAGCAGTACTTC. It codes for CASSLSVEQYF.

The chain combines TRBV5-4 with TRBJ2-5; maybe TRBD2 (6 bases). Trimming shortened V by 2 bases and J by 5 bases, and 22 bases separated the two germline ends. Germline V gene sequence: CDR1 SGHNT, CDR2 YYREEE (reference sequence). The CDR3 extends over 17 amino acids. The CDR3, as DNA: TGTGCCAGCAGCTTCCTACCCCCGGGAGAGGGGTGGGAGACCCAGTACTTC. Amino acids: CASSFLPPGEGWETQYF.

The V gene is TRBV14, the J gene TRBJ2-1; 13 nucleotides agree with TRBD2. After removal of 5 bases from V and 8 bases from J, the junction contained 9 bases not matched to a gene. CDR1 and CDR2 (germline): SGHDN, FVKESK. The CDR3 consists of 16 residues. The CDR3 DNA follows: TGTGCCAGCAGCACACTAGCGGGAGGGCCGAACCATGAGCAGTTCTTC. Translated, it gives CASSTLAGGPNHEQFF.

By frequency in the sample, this clone is medium-sized. V is TRBV6-4 and J is TRBJ2-3; 12 nucleotides line up with TRBD2. CDR3 size: 15 residues. The trim removed 4 bases at V and 1 base at J, leaving 0 bases unmatched. The germline V gene encodes CDR1 MRHNA and CDR2 SNTAGT. The CDR3: CASSGTSGGTDTQYF. As DNA, the CDR3 is TGTGCCAGCAGTGGGACTAGCGGGGGCACAGATACGCAGTATTTT.

This clone is a singleton in its sample. This chain links TRBV7-9 with TRBJ1-1; D not resolved. The CDR3 totals 10 residues. Trimming took off 8 bases at V and 6 bases at J, with 7 bases between the two ends. Germline V CDR1 and CDR2: SEHNR, FQNEAQ (reference sequence). The CDR3 bases are TGTGCCAGCTCAGTTGCTGAAGCTTTCTTT. It translates to CASSVAEAFF.

J is TRBJ2-2 and V is TRBV10-3; D is possibly TRBD1 (5 bases). The V end was cut by 3 bases, the J end by 1 base, with 9 bases between. The CDR3 is made up of 15 amino acids. The germline V gene encodes CDR1 ENHRY and CDR2 SYGVKD. CDR3 DNA sequence: TGTGCCATCAGTGAACCCGACAGGAACACCGGGGAGCTGTTTTTT. It specifies CAISEPDRNTGELFF.

The chain has TRBV10-3 and TRBJ1-1, with a weak D call TRBD1 (5 bases). Deletions cut 0 bases from V and 5 bases from J, with 13 bases between. The CDR3 has 15 residues. Germline CDR1 and CDR2: ENHRY and SYGVKD. This CDR3 reads CAISESFRVGTEAFF. As DNA, the CDR3 is TGTGCCATCAGTGAGTCTTTCAGGGTCGGGACTGAAGCTTTCTTT.

This chain uses TRBV15 with TRBJ1-1; 7 nucleotides agree with TRBD1. This CDR3 spans 15 amino acids. Looked up from germline, CDR1 is LNHNV and CDR2 is YYDKDF (reference sequence). With 3 bases clipped from V and 1 base from J, the junction kept 5 bases outside the gene matches. CDR3 loop: CATSSSRDRNTEAFF. The CDR3 coding sequence is TGTGCCACCAGCAGCTCCCGGGACAGGAACACTGAAGCTTTCTTT. Variable domain in full (rest from reference TRBV15 and TRBJ1-1): DAMVIQNPRYQVTQFGKPVTLSCSQTLNHNVMYWYQQKSSQAPKLLFHYYDKDFNNEADTPDNFQSRRPNTSFCFLDIRSPGLGDTAMYLCATSSSRDRNTEAFFGQGTRLTVV.

This clone is deemed medium-sized. The chain carries TRBV7-6 and TRBJ2-1; tentative D call: TRBD1 (6 bases). Germline V gene sequence: CDR1 SGHVS, CDR2 FNYEAQ. This CDR3 region has 16 residues. Trimming left V 3 bases short and J 7 bases short, with 19 bases between. CDR3 nucleotide sequence: TGTGCCAGCAGCTTTTTGACAGGCGATTCGAGGAATGAGCAGTTCTTC. Translation gives CASSFLTGDSRNEQFF.

The rearrangement links TRBV4-1 to TRBJ1-2; possibly TRBD1 for D (5 bases). CDR1 MGHRA and CDR2 YSYEKL come from the germline V gene. This CDR3 contains 15 residues. Trimming took 1 base from V and 4 from J, leaving 13 bases between them. The CDR3 coding sequence is TGCGCCAGCAGCCAAGTCGGGGACGGGGGCTATGGCTACACCTTC. Its translation is CASSQVGDGGYGYTF.